Detailed here is one TCR beta chain. Its matching antigen is unknown. Some clones are missing from TCRdb's copy, which holds only in-frame ones; the method was immunoSEQ multiplex PCR. This repertoire shows roughly 62,000 clones, just over 90% found once; its top ten account for roughly 38%. These data originate in a study of siplizumab effects on memory and regulatory T cells. Study results and caveats: Tregs that proliferated in siplizumab cultures did not have their suppressive function confirmed. Relative to controls at approximately 30%, mappable alloreactive CD4+ clones exhibited a mean Treg-derived proportion of about 69% with siplizumab. Major contributors to the alloresponse seemed to be naive T cells, which also appeared more diverse than memory cells.

Germline lookup yields CDR1 MGHRA and CDR2 YSYEKL. V lost 3 bases, J lost 0 bases, and 2 bases stayed unmatched. The CDR3 is 14 amino acids. The specimen sequenced was CD8+ T cells sorted from blood. This receptor was obtained from a human donor in good health. This chain links TRBV4-1 with TRBJ2-7, with 7 nucleotides matching TRBD2. The CDR3 sequence: CASSQRGSSYEQYF. CDR3 nucleotide sequence: TGCGCCAGCAGCCAGCGGGGGAGCTCCTACGAGCAGTACTTC.